The rows below give T cell receptor beta chains drawn from one sample of a study of early stage breast cancer tumors. Repertoires were generated with immunoSEQ multiplex PCR, while TCRdb's copy carries only in-frame clones and drops some. Of approximately 50,000 clones listed, about three quarters are singletons. Input material: blood. The receptor set was obtained from a person aged 30-39 years with breast cancer. Both conserved end residues are part of each CDR3. A D gene is named only where the DNA matches it firmly. Expanded clones are given a class, and other clones once, few, many or no size at all.

CASSPPPEGQPQHF TGTGCCAGCTCACCTCCGCCAGAGGGGCAGCCCCAGCATTTT NA TRBJ1-5 TRBV18 NA
CASSPDGYPGEYF TGCGCCAGCAGCCCGGACGGCTATCCGGGTGAGTACTTC NA TRBJ2-7 TRBV5-1 NA
CASSFGLGMGYEQYF TGTGCCAGTAGTTTCGGACTCGGAATGGGCTACGAGCAGTACTTC NA TRBJ2-7 TRBV19 NA
CASRTGGREQYF TGTGCCAGCAGGACAGGGGGCCGCGAGCAGTACTTC TRBD1 TRBJ2-7 TRBV27 NA
CASSTTSGGRTDTQYF TGTGCCAGCAGCACGACTAGCGGCGGGAGGACAGATACGCAGTATTTT TRBD2 TRBJ2-3 TRBV5-4 NA
CASCQTAQNSPLHF TGTGCCAGTTGTCAGACAGCCCAAAATTCACCCCTCCACTTT NA TRBJ1-6 TRBV19 NA
CASSPLGLAGYQETQYF TGTGCCAGCTCACCCTTAGGACTAGCGGGGTATCAAGAGACCCAGTACTTC TRBD2 TRBJ2-5 TRBV18 NA
CASTRTALSSTDTQYF TGTGCCAGCACACGTACGGCACTTTCTAGCACAGATACGCAGTATTTT NA TRBJ2-3 TRBV7-9 NA
CASSFPTGGNTEAFF TGTGCCAGCAGCTTTCCGACAGGGGGGAACACTGAAGCTTTCTTT TRBD1 TRBJ1-1 TRBV11-1 NA
CASMPGDNYEQYF TGTGCCAGCATGCCAGGGGATAACTACGAGCAGTACTTC NA TRBJ2-7 TRBV6-6 NA
CASSLNQGADTGELFF TGCGCCAGCAGCTTGAACCAGGGGGCAGACACCGGGGAGCTGTTTTTT TRBD1 TRBJ2-2 TRBV5-1 NA
CASSLEALGVNPFNYGYTF TGTGCCAGCAGCTTAGAGGCCCTGGGGGTCAACCCCTTTAACTATGGCTACACCTTC NA TRBJ1-2 TRBV7-6 once
CASSYLSLNSGNTIYF TGTGCCAGCAGTTACCTCTCTCTGAATTCTGGAAACACCATATATTTT NA TRBJ1-3 TRBV6-5 NA
CASSRDRGLGDTEAFF TGCGCCAGCAGCCGGGACAGGGGGCTGGGGGACACTGAAGCTTTCTTT TRBD1 TRBJ1-1 TRBV5-1 NA
CASMGDEQYF TGTGCCAGCATGGGGGACGAGCAGTACTTC NA TRBJ2-7 TRBV7-9 few
CASSSGTLEQYF TGTGCCAGCAGCTCCGGGACCCTGGAGCAGTACTTC NA TRBJ2-7 TRBV11-2 medium-sized
CASSLMAVSVYEQYF TGTGCCAGCAGCTTAATGGCGGTATCGGTCTACGAGCAGTACTTC NA TRBJ2-7 TRBV7-3 once
CASKQGTGELFF TGTGCCAGCAAACAGGGGACCGGGGAGCTGTTTTTT TRBD1 TRBJ2-2 TRBV2 NA
CASSLGGQFPSGGYTF TGCGCCAGCAGCTTGGGAGGACAGTTCCCATCAGGTGGCTACACCTTC NA TRBJ1-2 TRBV5-1 NA
CAISDPARDLNYGYTF TGTGCCATCAGTGACCCTGCCAGGGACCTTAACTATGGCTACACCTTC NA TRBJ1-2 TRBV10-3 NA
CASSYSLDGELFF TGTGCCAGCAGTTACTCCCTCGACGGGGAGCTGTTTTTT NA TRBJ2-2 TRBV6-6 NA
CASSRTRVAENTEAFF TGTGCCAGCAGCAGGACCAGGGTTGCGGAAAACACTGAAGCTTTCTTT NA TRBJ1-1 TRBV5-6 NA
CASILSSYEQYF TGTGCCAGCATCCTTTCTAGCTACGAGCAGTACTTC NA TRBJ2-7 TRBV2 NA
CASSSPVVSYEQYF TGTGCCAGCAGCTCTCCCGTTGTGTCCTACGAGCAGTACTTC NA TRBJ2-7 TRBV5-5 NA
CASSGGLAGYEQYF TGTGCCAGCAGCGGGGGACTAGCGGGGTACGAGCAGTACTTC TRBD2 TRBJ2-7 TRBV9 NA
CAWSVSSGQSPLHF TGTGCCTGGAGTGTCAGCTCGGGGCAATCACCCCTCCACTTT NA TRBJ1-6 TRBV30 few
CASSEGVKGGYTF TGTGCCAGCTCAGAGGGGGTGAAGGGTGGCTACACCTTC NA TRBJ1-2 TRBV2 NA
CASSSGTDTQYF TGTGCCAGCAGCTCAGGGACAGATACGCAGTATTTT NA TRBJ2-3 TRBV7-9 NA
CASSLTSGDYNEQFF TGTGCCAGCAGCTTGACTAGCGGGGACTACAATGAGCAGTTCTTC TRBD2 TRBJ2-1 TRBV11-1 NA
CASKISIGTEAFF TGCGCCAGCAAGATCAGCATCGGCACTGAAGCTTTCTTT NA TRBJ1-1 TRBV5-1 once
CASSIQDSFSGTYNEQFF TGTGCCAGTAGTATCCAGGACTCCTTTAGCGGGACCTACAATGAGCAGTTCTTC TRBD2 TRBJ2-1 TRBV19 once
CASSREHTDTQYF TGTGCCAGCAGCCGGGAACACACAGATACGCAGTATTTT NA TRBJ2-3 TRBV6-4 NA
CASGSPGQRNYGYTF TGTGCTAGTGGTTCTCCGGGACAGCGTAACTATGGCTACACCTTC TRBD1 TRBJ1-2 TRBV12-5 once
CASSKAVGQVPLYYF TGTGCCAGCAGCAAAGCGGTGGGACAGGTCCCCCTCTATTACTTC NA TRBJ2-7 TRBV21-1 NA
CAWSVRGQQPQHF TGTGCCTGGAGTGTCAGGGGTCAACAGCCCCAGCATTTT NA TRBJ1-5 TRBV30 NA
CASRVWGLDYGYTF TGTGCCAGCAGAGTCTGGGGGCTTGACTATGGCTACACCTTC NA TRBJ1-2 TRBV5-8 NA
CASSPTSGRADEQFF TGTGCCAGCAGCCCGACTAGCGGGAGGGCTGATGAGCAGTTCTTC TRBD2 TRBJ2-1 TRBV5-4 NA
CASSLSGVRSPDEQFF TGTGCCAGCAGCTTATCCGGGGTTCGCTCCCCAGATGAGCAGTTCTTC NA TRBJ2-1 TRBV7-6 few
CASSLGMGGSYNEQFF TGCGCCAGCAGCTTGGGTATGGGGGGCTCCTACAATGAGCAGTTCTTC NA TRBJ2-1 TRBV5-1 NA
CASSLSTSWNEQYF TGTGCCAGCAGCTTAAGTACAAGTTGGAACGAGCAGTACTTC NA TRBJ2-7 TRBV11-2 NA
CASSLDQGGTEAFF TGTGCCAGCAGCTTGGACCAGGGGGGGACTGAAGCTTTCTTT TRBD1 TRBJ1-1 TRBV5-4 NA
CASSLGVGPGAGYTF TGTGCCAGCAGCTTGGGCGTGGGACCGGGGGCTGGCTACACCTTC NA TRBJ1-2 TRBV11-3 NA